A single sample gave rise to the 7 T cell receptor beta chains below, sequenced in a study of technical replicates of blood from a few donors. Sequencing used immunoSEQ multiplex PCR; TCRdb keeps in-frame clones, though not all of them. The data hold more than 45,000 clones, with about 94% observed a single time. Sequencing was carried out using PBMCs. These receptors all come from a human donor in good health. Some clones in this sample may be carry-over from other donors' samples.

This chain joins TRBV7-8 and TRBJ1-4, with D maybe TRBD1 (5 bases). The V end was cut by 8 bases, the J end by 6 bases, with 13 bases between. The CDR3 loop spans 13 amino acids. Looked up from germline, CDR1 is SGHVS and CDR2 is FQNEAQ. CDR3 protein: CASRRGRDEKLFF. In nucleotides, the CDR3 is TGTGCCAGCCGTCGGGGGAGAGATGAAAAACTGTTTTTT.

CDR3 sequence (DNA): TGTGCCAGCAGCTTAAACTTTGAATTGAACACTGAAGCTTTCTTT. It yields the protein CASSLNFELNTEAFF. The chain carries TRBV6-5 and TRBJ1-1; D uncertain. The CDR3 runs 15 residues. V shed 6 bases and J shed 0 bases, with 14 bases lying between them. The germline V gene encodes CDR1 MNHEY and CDR2 SVGAGI.

The chain is built from TRBV7-2 and TRBJ2-5; unclear D gene. Germline CDR1 reads SGHTA; CDR2 reads FQGNSA. Trimming took off 5 bases at V and 5 bases at J, with 9 bases between the two ends. The CDR3 is made up of 12 amino acids. CDR3 loop: CASSPNGETQYF. The CDR3 coding sequence is TGTGCCAGCAGCCCGAACGGTGAGACCCAGTACTTC.

The V call is TRBV14, the J call TRBJ1-6; the match to TRBD1 covers 8 bases. V shed 2 bases and J 10 bases; nucleotides not matched to a gene: 10. This CDR3 comprises 16 residues. CDR1 is SGHDN and CDR2 is FVKESK in the germline V gene. The CDR3 coding sequence is TGTGCCAGCAGCCAACCGGGACAGGTTGCGGGGTCACCCCTCCACTTT. This translates into CASSQPGQVAGSPLHF.

The V and J genes are TRBV7-6 and TRBJ2-1; TRBD2 is a possible D gene (6 bases). Germline V gives CDR1 SGHVS, CDR2 FNYEAQ. The CDR3 spans 17 residues. V was clipped by 2 bases and J by 1 base, with 15 bases between them. CDR3 DNA sequence: TGTGCCAGCAGCTTATTTATTTCGGGAGTGTCCTACAATGAGCAGTTCTTC. Amino acids: CASSLFISGVSYNEQFF. Drawing the rest from reference TRBV7-6 and TRBJ2-1, the complete variable domain is GAGVSQSPRYKVTKRGQDVALRCDPISGHVSLYWYRQALGQGPEFLTYFNYEAQQDKSGLPNDRFSAERPEGSISTLTIQRTEQRDSAMYRCASSLFISGVSYNEQFFGPGTRLTVL.

The rearrangement links TRBV30 to TRBJ1-4; TRBD1 agrees at 7 bases. This CDR3 is 13 amino acids long. Trimming cost V 4 bases and J 6 bases; bases outside gene matches: 5. Germline CDR1 and CDR2: GTSNPN and SVGIG (reference sequence). As DNA, the CDR3 is TGTGCCTGGATGGGGGACAGTCATGAAAAACTGTTTTTT. This translates into CAWMGDSHEKLFF.

This sequence joins TRBV6-5 and TRBJ2-7, with 7 bases aligning to TRBD1. With 6 bases clipped from V and 6 bases from J, the junction kept 11 bases outside the gene matches. Germline V lookup: CDR1 MNHEY, CDR2 SVGAGI. The CDR3 runs to 14 residues. The CDR3 sequence: CASSSMGQRSEQYF. CDR3 in DNA: TGTGCCAGCAGCTCTATGGGACAGCGGAGCGAGCAGTACTTC.